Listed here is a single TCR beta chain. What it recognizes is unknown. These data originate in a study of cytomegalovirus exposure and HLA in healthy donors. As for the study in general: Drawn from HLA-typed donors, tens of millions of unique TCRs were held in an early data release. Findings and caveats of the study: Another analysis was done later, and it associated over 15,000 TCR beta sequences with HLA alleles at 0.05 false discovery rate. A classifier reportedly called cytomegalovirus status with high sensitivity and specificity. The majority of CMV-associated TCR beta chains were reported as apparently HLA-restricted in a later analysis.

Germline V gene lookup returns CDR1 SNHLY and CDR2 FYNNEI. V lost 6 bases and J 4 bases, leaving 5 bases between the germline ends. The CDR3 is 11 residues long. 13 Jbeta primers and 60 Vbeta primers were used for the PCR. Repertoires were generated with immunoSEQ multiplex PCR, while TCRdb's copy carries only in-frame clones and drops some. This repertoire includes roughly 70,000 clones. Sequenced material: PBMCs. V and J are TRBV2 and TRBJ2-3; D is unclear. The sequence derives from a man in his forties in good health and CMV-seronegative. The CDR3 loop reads CASRPADTQYF. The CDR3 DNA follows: TGTGCCAGCAGACCGGCAGATACGCAGTATTTT.